This T cell receptor beta chain derives from a study of blood T cell repertoires in COVID-19. The wider study: The United States, Italy and Spain supplied acute and convalescent COVID-19 samples.

Assay used: immunoSEQ multiplex PCR; TCRdb lists only in-frame clones, some missing. The sample shows about 97,000 clones, 87% of them seen only once. Germline V gene sequence: CDR1 MGHRA, CDR2 YSYEKL. J lost 3 bases, V lost 5 bases, and 6 bases had no gene match. The CDR3 is made up of 15 amino acids. This receptor was obtained from a woman aged 25 to 39 with acute or convalescent COVID-19. Sequencing was carried out using peripheral blood. The gene calls are TRBV4-1 and TRBJ1-5, with 8 bases fitting TRBD1. CDR3 nucleotides: TGCGCCAGCAGCAATACGGGACAGGTCAATCAGCCCCAGCATTTT. Translating gives CASSNTGQVNQPQHF.